A single sample gave rise to the 8 T cell receptor beta chains below, sequenced in a study of shared clonotypes between healthy human individuals. The data were produced by immunoSEQ multiplex PCR, yet TCRdb's version contains in-frame clones alone and is incomplete. The sample yields more than 2 million clones, 90% to 95% seen once. The naive CD8 population came from CD45RO-negative cells selected for CCR7, without terminally differentiated effector memory CD45RA+ cells. Sequenced input: naive CD8+ T cells from PBMCs. These receptor sequences come from a man aged 18 to 29 in good health. Some clones in this sample may be carry-over from other donors' samples.

CDR3 coding DNA: TGTGCCAGCAGCTTAGGGTGGGTGGGGACGGAGACCCAGTACTTC. Translated: CASSLGWVGTETQYF. This chain joins TRBV7-9 and TRBJ2-5; perhaps D is TRBD1 or TRBD2 (5 bases each). Trimming removed 1 base from V and 5 bases from J, with 14 bases in between. CDR3 length: 15 amino acids. Per the germline V gene, CDR1 is SEHNR and CDR2 is FQNEAQ (reference sequence).

The chain links TRBV28 to TRBJ2-1, with 10 bases aligning to TRBD2. The CDR3 length is 16 residues. V gave up 6 bases and J gave up 7 bases; unmatched junction bases: 12. CDR1 and CDR2 from the germline V gene are MDHEN and SYDVKM. CDR3 sequence: CASRIVAGGLLNEQFF. CDR3 coding DNA: TGTGCCAGCAGAATCGTAGCGGGAGGTCTTTTGAATGAGCAGTTCTTC.

This rearrangement joins TRBV25-1 to TRBJ2-2; D is unresolved. The germline V gene encodes CDR1 MGHDK and CDR2 SYGVNS. The CDR3 contains 14 residues. Trimming shortened V by 0 bases and J by 6 bases, and 8 bases separated the two germline ends. The CDR3 region is CASSEYLGAGELFF. CDR3 DNA sequence: TGTGCCAGCAGTGAATATCTGGGTGCCGGGGAGCTGTTTTTT. The entire variable domain, with the rest obtained from reference TRBV25-1 and TRBJ2-2, is as follows: EADIYQTPRYLVIGTGKKITLECSQTMGHDKMYWYQQDPGMELHLIHYSYGVNSTEKGDLSSESTVSRIRTEHFPLTLESARPSHTSQYLCASSEYLGAGELFFGEGSRLTVL.

The chain combines TRBV9 with TRBJ2-2, with D possibly being TRBD1 (6 bases). This CDR3 has 14 amino acids. V dropped 0 bases and J dropped 7 bases, with 10 bases sitting between them. Looked up from germline, CDR1 is SGDLS and CDR2 is YYNGEE. The CDR3 is CASSVGQGYGELFF. CDR3 sequence (DNA): TGTGCCAGCAGCGTAGGGCAGGGGTACGGGGAGCTGTTTTTT.

The CDR3 loop is CASSLSFHEQYF. CDR3 bases: TGTGCCAGCAGCTTGTCTTTCCACGAGCAGTACTTC. The chain recombines TRBV5-8 with TRBJ2-7; D gene ambiguous. The CDR3 is 12 amino acids. The ends were cut back, 1 base at V and 5 bases at J, with 7 bases in the middle. CDR1 and CDR2 from the germline V gene are SGHTS and YDEGEE.

The chain joins TRBV7-9 to TRBJ2-5, with D possibly TRBD2 on 6 matching bases. The V gene's germline CDR1 is SEHNR and CDR2 FQNEAQ (reference sequence). V lost 3 bases and J lost 5, with 13 bases in between. The CDR3 consists of 14 residues. For the CDR3, the DNA is TGTGCCAGCAGCTTCCTTCGGACTACGGAGACCCAGTACTTC. Its translation is CASSFLRTTETQYF. Filled out from reference TRBV7-9 and TRBJ2-5, the complete variable domain reads DTGVSQNPRHKITKRGQNVTFRCDPISEHNRLYWYRQTLGQGPEFLTYFQNEAQLEKSRLLSDRFSAERPKGSFSTLEIQRTEQGDSAMYLCASSFLRTTETQYFGPGTRLLVL.

This chain uses TRBV6-6 with TRBJ2-3; 8 bases line up with TRBD2. J lost 2 bases, V lost 5 bases, and 9 bases had no gene match. CDR3 length: 16 amino acids. The germline V gene has CDR1 MNHNY and CDR2 SVGAGI (reference sequence). CDR3 sequence: CASSITSGAATDTQYF. The CDR3 bases are TGTGCCAGCAGTATTACTAGCGGAGCTGCCACAGATACGCAGTATTTT.

This chain joins TRBV12-2 and TRBJ1-5. TRBV12-2 is a listed pseudogene. CDR3 length: 12 residues. CDR3 coding DNA: TGTGCAAGTCGCTTTGAGGACCAGCCCCAGCATTTT. It encodes CASRFEDQPQHF.